Below, 5 T cell receptor beta chains from the same sample are listed, as sequenced in a study of CD8+CD57+ T cells in acquired aplastic anemia. The TCR beta profiling, which covered VDJ combination and CDR3 sequence, was carried out using genomic DNA as the template. In TCRdb, the reads were re-called with MiXCR into one record per CDR3 protein. The table shows roughly 80,000 distinct CDR3 sequences, with over 35% occurring only once. The sample comprised sorted CD4+, CD8+, or CD8+CD57+ T cells (not recorded which) from PBMCs. These receptor sequences come from a human donor in good health, serving as a control.

This clonotype was observed a few times. This chain connects TRBV6-1 to TRBJ1-2; tentative D call: TRBD1 (6 bases). V lost 2 bases and J lost 8, with 15 bases in between. Germline V CDR1 and CDR2: MNHNS, SASEGT. This CDR3 comprises 14 residues. Here the CDR3 reads CASSESQGSIGYTF. The CDR3 DNA reads as TGTGCCAGCAGTGAAAGCCAGGGGAGTATCGGCTACACCTTC.

This chain joins TRBV2 and TRBJ2-1; the match to TRBD2 covers 9 bases. Germline V lookup: CDR1 SNHLY, CDR2 FYNNEI. The CDR3 is made up of 15 amino acids. Germline trimming cut 5 bases from V and 5 bases from J; bases unmatched to any gene: 7. CDR3 nucleotides: TGTGCCAGCAGTCCCATAGCGGGAGTAGACAATGAGCAGTTCTTC. This gives the protein CASSPIAGVDNEQFF.

The J gene is TRBJ1-4, the V gene TRBV24-1, with D possibly matching TRBD1 (6 bases). Deletions cut 7 bases from V and 7 bases from J, with 15 bases between. The CDR3 sequence is 14 residues long. Germline CDR1 and CDR2: KGHDR and SFDVKD. The CDR3 reads CATSEGSGVEKLFF. DNA for the CDR3: TGTGCCACCAGCGAGGGGTCAGGGGTTGAAAAACTGTTTTTT.

This clonotype occurred many times. The chain joins TRBV20-1 to TRBJ1-2; D ambiguous. There are 9 residues in the CDR3. CDR1 is DFQATT and CDR2 is SNEGSKA in the germline V gene (reference sequence). The CDR3 DNA follows: TGCAGGCCGGCGGGGGGCTACACCTTC. Amino acid sequence: CRPAGGYTF.

This clonotype was found a few times. V and J are TRBV28 and TRBJ1-6; a possible D gene is TRBD1 (6 bases). The CDR3 is made up of 13 amino acids. Germline V gene data show CDR1 as MDHEN and CDR2 as SYDVKM. The V end was cut by 5 bases, the J end by 7 bases, with 9 bases between. CDR3 in DNA: TGTGCCAGCAGTCGAACAGGGAATTCACCCCTCCACTTT. Its protein is CASSRTGNSPLHF. The full variable domain, its missing parts supplied by reference TRBV28 and TRBJ1-6, is DVKVTQSSRYLVKRTGEKVFLECVQDMDHENMFWYRQDPGLGLRLIYFSYDVKMKEKGDIPEGYSVSREKKERFSLILESASTNQTSMYLCASSRTGNSPLHFGNGTRLTVT.